The 29 T cell receptor beta chains below come from one sample, sequenced in a study of blood T cell repertoires in COVID-19. Here immunoSEQ multiplex PCR was the method, and the copy in TCRdb shows in-frame clones only, minus some. The sample gives around 500,000 clones, around 87% of which show up once; less than 2% is in the top ten. Sequencing input: PBMCs or T cells enriched from blood (not recorded which). These TCRs come from a woman aged 40 to 50 who had recovered from COVID-19.

The chain couples TRBV7-2 to TRBJ2-7; no definite D call. Looked up from germline, CDR1 is SGHTA and CDR2 is FQGNSA. This CDR3 is 14 amino acids long. Between the trimmed V and J ends, which lost 1 base and 2 bases, there was a span of 9 bases. The CDR3 coding sequence is TGTGCCAGCAGCTTAGACATTCAGACCTACGAGCAGTACTTC. Its translation is CASSLDIQTYEQYF.

This clone showed up just once. The J gene is TRBJ2-2, the V gene TRBV7-2; D is possibly TRBD2 (6 bases). The CDR3 sequence is 15 residues long. Germline CDR1 SGHTA, CDR2 FQGNSA. The V end was cut by 6 bases, the J end by 1 base, with 12 bases between. CDR3 amino acids: CASRTTSLNTGELFF. The CDR3 DNA sequence: TGTGCCAGCAGAACGACTAGTTTGAACACCGGGGAGCTGTTTTTT. Supplemented by reference TRBV7-2 and TRBJ2-2, the full variable domain reads GAGVSQSPSNKVTEKGKDVELRCDPISGHTALYWYRQSLGQGLEFLIYFQGNSAPDKSGLPSDRFSAERTGGSVSTLTIQRTQQEDSAVYLCASRTTSLNTGELFFGEGSRLTVL.

The chain employs TRBV11-3 and TRBJ2-3, with 7 bases that match TRBD1. From germline, CDR1 is SGHNT and CDR2 YENEEA. The length of the CDR3 is 16 residues. With V trimmed by 6 bases and J by 2 bases, 11 bases remained unmatched. This CDR3 is CASSPRGLGVTDTQYF. The CDR3, as DNA: TGTGCCAGCAGTCCTAGGGGGCTGGGGGTCACAGATACGCAGTATTTT.

The chain joins TRBV5-1 to TRBJ1-1; a possible D gene is TRBD1 (5 bases). V shed 4 bases and J shed 7 bases, with 17 bases lying between them. The CDR3 loop spans 14 amino acids. Germline V gene lookup returns CDR1 SGHRS and CDR2 YFSETQ. In DNA form, the CDR3 reads TGCGCCAGCAGCCCGGGGGGGGTCGCCGGTGAAGCTTTCTTT. Protein sequence: CASSPGGVAGEAFF.

Worth noting for this clone: Additional DNA sequences in this sample encode the identical CDR3. The rearrangement uses TRBV6-5 and TRBJ1-2, with 7 bases lining up with TRBD1. The germline CDR1 and CDR2 sequences are MNHEY and SVGAGI. Trimming took 2 bases from V and 2 from J; bases not matched to a gene: 2. This CDR3 contains 14 residues. CDR3 nucleotides: TGTGCCAGCAGTTACCTGACAGGGAACTATGGCTACACCTTC. It yields the protein CASSYLTGNYGYTF.

The count of this clone is one. The V and J genes are TRBV4-1 and TRBJ1-2; 7 positions match TRBD1. The germline gives CDR1 MGHRA, CDR2 YSYEKL. The CDR3 is 16 residues long. V trimming: 4 bases; J trimming: 0 bases; junction bases outside the gene matches: 8. As DNA, the CDR3 is TGCGCCAGCAGCCGAGACCAGACAGGGACTAACTATGGCTACACCTTC. Its protein is CASSRDQTGTNYGYTF.

The chain couples TRBV10-1 to TRBJ2-1, with TRBD2 matching 8 bases. CDR3 length equals 15 residues. J gave up 2 bases and V 6 bases, and 6 bases lay outside the gene matches. Germline CDR1 and CDR2: WNHNN and SYGVQD (reference sequence). CDR3 sequence reads: CASSEAGDPYNEQFF. The CDR3 bases are TGCGCCAGCAGCGAAGCGGGAGACCCCTACAATGAGCAGTTCTTC.

This clone was seen a few times. V is TRBV11-2 and J is TRBJ2-2, with 7 bases identical to TRBD1. Germline V gene sequence: CDR1 SGHAT, CDR2 FQNNGV. V gave up 2 bases and J gave up 5 bases; unmatched junction bases: 8. There are 16 residues in the CDR3. CDR3 in amino acids: CASSLWKGAGTGELFF. CDR3 DNA sequence: TGTGCCAGCAGCTTATGGAAGGGGGCTGGTACCGGGGAGCTGTTTTTT.

V gene TRBV5-5 combines with J gene TRBJ2-1; TRBD2 matches 9 bases. CDR1 is SGHKS, CDR2 YYEKEE, per germline (reference sequence). V lost 2 bases to trimming and J lost 10 bases; unmatched junction nucleotides: 10. This CDR3 comprises 15 residues. This chain's CDR3 is CASSFPGLARLEQFF. Written as DNA, the CDR3 is TGTGCCAGCAGCTTCCCGGGACTAGCACGATTGGAGCAGTTCTTC.

The V gene is TRBV6-2 or TRBV6-3, the J gene TRBJ2-2, with TRBD2 identical over 8 bases. V dropped 2 bases and J dropped 6; count of bases not matched to a gene: 11. The CDR3 is made up of 17 amino acids. Germline loops: CDR1 MNHEY, CDR2 SVGEGT. CDR3 nucleotides: TGTGCCAGCAGTTACAGTCTAGCGGGCCCACTCCCCGGGGAGCTGTTTTTT. Its translation: CASSYSLAGPLPGELFF.

Details on this clone: Additional DNA sequences in this sample encode the identical CDR3. The V and J genes are TRBV7-2 and TRBJ2-7; no definite D call. CDR1 and CDR2 from the germline V gene are SGHTA and FQGNSA. The CDR3 consists of 12 residues. The V end lost 2 bases, the J end lost 4 bases, and 6 bases lay between the germline ends. As DNA, the CDR3 is TGTGCCAGCAGCTTATCAGGTTACGAGCAGTACTTC. Its protein product is CASSLSGYEQYF.

The V and J genes are TRBV5-6 and TRBJ2-5; 9 bases map to TRBD2. The CDR3 contains 14 residues. V trimming: 6 bases; J trimming: 3 bases; junction bases outside the gene matches: 6. From germline, CDR1 is SGHDT and CDR2 YYEEEE. CDR3 sequence reads: CASTQGLAEETQYF. The CDR3 DNA is TGTGCCAGCACCCAGGGACTAGCCGAAGAGACCCAGTACTTC.

In its sample, this clone was seen once. This rearrangement joins TRBV6-4 to TRBJ2-1, with 8 bases identical to TRBD2. CDR3 size: 16 residues. V was clipped by 5 bases and J by 1 base; unmatched bases: 7. The germline CDR1 and CDR2 sequences are MRHNA and SNTAGT. The CDR3 region has the DNA TGTGCCAGCAGTATGTCGGGAGGGGGGTCCTACAATGAGCAGTTCTTC. This translates into CASSMSGGGSYNEQFF.

The chain carries TRBV5-1 and TRBJ1-1; D is uncertain. The ends were cut back, 5 bases at V and 4 bases at J, with 12 bases in the middle. Per germline, CDR1 SGHRS and CDR2 YFSETQ. The CDR3 is made up of 13 amino acids. CDR3 protein: CASRSPGSTEAFF. CDR3 in DNA: TGCGCCAGCAGGTCCCCGGGGAGCACTGAAGCTTTCTTT.

The chain has TRBV20-1 and TRBJ2-7, with D perhaps TRBD2 (5 bases). V was pared by 2 bases and J by 5 bases, with 7 bases between. CDR3 length: 11 residues. Per the germline V gene, CDR1 is DFQATT and CDR2 is SNEGSKA (reference sequence). The CDR3 protein is CSARWGDEQYF. CDR3 in DNA: TGCAGTGCTAGATGGGGAGACGAGCAGTACTTC.

V gene TRBV5-1 combines with J gene TRBJ2-2; D perhaps matches TRBD2 (6 bases). Trimming took off 0 bases at V and 7 bases at J, with 10 bases between the two ends. This CDR3 spans 14 amino acids. Germline CDR1 reads SGHRS; CDR2 reads YFSETQ. CDR3 DNA: TGCGCCAGCAGCTTGGCCGGGGGTAACGGGGAGCTGTTTTTT. Translating gives CASSLAGGNGELFF.

V usage is TRBV11-2 and J usage is TRBJ1-3; D may be TRBD1 (5 bases). Germline loops: CDR1 SGHAT, CDR2 FQNNGV. V was trimmed by 3 bases and J by 3 bases, leaving 15 bases between them. The CDR3 consists of 16 residues. The DNA for the CDR3 is TGTGCCAGCAGCTTCTTCCAGACAGAAATTGGAAACACCATATATTTT. Translated: CASSFFQTEIGNTIYF.

V is TRBV5-4 and J is TRBJ2-7; 9 bases are shared with TRBD1. The CDR3 has 14 amino acids. The germline gives CDR1 SGHNT, CDR2 YYREEE (reference sequence). Trimming cost V 1 base and J 5 bases; bases outside gene matches: 4. The CDR3 DNA sequence: TGTGCCAGCAGCTTGACGGACAGGGGCCACGAGCAGTACTTC. Amino acid sequence: CASSLTDRGHEQYF.

The chain carries TRBV2 and TRBJ2-7; the D gene is possibly TRBD2 (6 bases). The V and J ends lost 3 bases and 3 bases respectively, with 12 bases between them. Germline V gene lookup returns CDR1 SNHLY and CDR2 FYNNEI. The CDR3 sequence is 14 residues long. The CDR3 sequence: CASSEGGNRYEQYF. The CDR3 DNA reads TGTGCCAGCAGTGAGGGCGGGAACCGCTACGAGCAGTACTTC. The entire variable domain, with the rest obtained from reference TRBV2 and TRBJ2-7, is as follows: EPEVTQTPSHQVTQMGQEVILRCVPISNHLYFYWYRQILGQKVEFLVSFYNNEISEKSEIFDDQFSVERPDGSNFTLKIRSTKLEDSAMYFCASSEGGNRYEQYFGPGTRLTVT.

This chain uses TRBV7-2 with TRBJ1-2; TRBD1 agrees at 9 bases. CDR1 and CDR2 from the germline V gene are SGHTA and FQGNSA. The length of the CDR3 is 14 residues. V was pared by 5 bases and J by 4 bases, with 5 bases of the junction left unmatched. CDR3 in amino acids: CASSLTGGTYGYTF. The CDR3 nucleotides are TGTGCCAGCAGCCTCACAGGGGGCACCTATGGCTACACCTTC.

The chain combines TRBV14 with TRBJ1-1, with D tentatively TRBD1 (5 bases). CDR1 and CDR2 (germline): SGHDN, FVKESK. Trimming stripped 0 bases from V and 4 bases from J, with 12 bases between. The CDR3 spans 15 residues. This CDR3 is CASSQEAGHPTEAFF. The CDR3 nucleotides read TGTGCCAGCAGCCAAGAAGCGGGGCACCCCACTGAAGCTTTCTTT. The whole variable domain, remainder taken from reference TRBV14 and TRBJ1-1, is EAGVTQFPSHSVIEKGQTVTLRCDPISGHDNLYWYRRVMGKEIKFLLHFVKESKQDESGMPNNRFLAERTGGTYSTLKVQPAELEDSGVYFCASSQEAGHPTEAFFGQGTRLTVV.

The rearrangement joins TRBV7-9 to TRBJ2-4; TRBD2 might be the D (5 bases). Trimming shortened V by 5 bases and J by 9 bases, and 20 bases separated the two germline ends. The CDR3 length is 15 residues. Germline V gene data show CDR1 as SEHNR and CDR2 as FQNEAQ (reference sequence). The CDR3 region is CASSLLGSSKAIQYF. The CDR3 nucleotides are TGTGCCAGCAGCCTCTTAGGGAGTAGTAAGGCCATTCAGTACTTC. Based on the CDR3 plus reference TRBV7-9 and TRBJ2-4, the full variable domain is DTGVSQNPRHKITKRGQNVTFRCDPISEHNRLYWYRQTLGQGPEFLTYFQNEAQLEKSRLLSDRFSAERPKGSFSTLEIQRTEQGDSAMYLCASSLLGSSKAIQYFGAGTRLSVL.

The V call is TRBV9, the J call TRBJ2-1, with 7 bases that match TRBD2. This CDR3 is 15 amino acids long. The junction had 5 bases not matched to a gene; V was cut back by 4 bases and J by 1 base. Germline V gene sequence: CDR1 SGDLS, CDR2 YYNGEE. CDR3 nucleotides: TGTGCCAGCAGCTTAGCGGGTGAGTCCTACAATGAGCAGTTCTTC. Amino acids: CASSLAGESYNEQFF. The full variable domain, rest sourced from reference TRBV9 and TRBJ2-1, is DSGVTQTPKHLITATGQRVTLRCSPRSGDLSVYWYQQSLDQGLQFLIQYYNGEERAKGNILERFSAQQFPDLHSELNLSSLELGDSALYFCASSLAGESYNEQFFGPGTRLTVL.

This chain joins TRBV29-1 and TRBJ2-1, with 9 bases that match TRBD1. The CDR3 runs to 13 residues. Trimming at V came to 4 bases and at J to 5 bases, leaving 3 bases not matched to a gene. Germline values: CDR1 SQVTM, CDR2 ANQGSEA. The CDR3 DNA follows: TGCAGCGTTGGGACAGGGGACCACAATGAGCAGTTCTTC. This gives the protein CSVGTGDHNEQFF.

A single count supports this clone. V and J are TRBV20-1 and TRBJ1-6; D uncertain. The CDR3 is 14 amino acids. V was trimmed by 3 bases and J by 7 bases, leaving 13 bases between them. Looked up from germline, CDR1 is DFQATT and CDR2 is SNEGSKA (reference sequence). CDR3 DNA: TGCAGTGCTAGTTTTTCCCCTCCCAATTCACCCCTCCACTTT. Its protein is CSASFSPPNSPLHF.

This CDR3 reads CASSQDLPHLYYNEQFF. Here the CDR3 DNA reads TGTGCCAGCAGCCAAGATCTTCCCCACCTATACTACAATGAGCAGTTCTTC. This sequence joins TRBV3-1 (or the pseudogene TRBV3-2) and TRBJ2-1; D ambiguous. The CDR3 is made up of 17 amino acids. With 0 bases removed from V and 3 bases from J, the gap between germline ends came to 15 bases. Germline V gene lookup returns CDR1 LGHDT and CDR2 YNNKEL (reference sequence).

This clone has a handful of counts. The gene calls are TRBV5-1 and TRBJ2-2, with 12 bases matching TRBD2. Per the germline V gene, CDR1 is SGHRS and CDR2 is YFSETQ. CDR3 length equals 15 residues. Trimming removed 4 bases from V and 7 bases from J; junction bases left unmatched: 5. The CDR3 protein is CASSALTSGSGELFF. Here the CDR3 DNA reads TGCGCCAGCAGCGCGTTGACTAGCGGGAGCGGGGAGCTGTTTTTT.

The V gene is TRBV4-3, the J gene TRBJ1-5; perhaps TRBD1 as D (6 bases). There are 16 residues in the CDR3. The V end was cut by 0 bases, the J end by 5 bases, with 14 bases between. The germline V gene encodes CDR1 LGHNA and CDR2 YSLEER. The CDR3 protein is CASSQDLQGPDQPQHF. DNA of the CDR3: TGCGCCAGCAGCCAAGACCTACAGGGCCCCGATCAGCCCCAGCATTTT.

V gene TRBV27 combines with J gene TRBJ2-1; D might be TRBD1 (5 bases). V was clipped by 2 bases and J by 10 bases, with 12 bases between them. The CDR3 consists of 13 residues. Germline values: CDR1 MNHEY, CDR2 SMNVEV (reference sequence). CDR3 residues: CASSLGGAGEQFF. As DNA, the CDR3 is TGTGCCAGCAGTTTAGGTGGGGCAGGAGAGCAGTTCTTC.